This TCR beta chain was sequenced for a study of T-cell memory formation after mild COVID-19. Study-level background: Clusters were largely donor specific.

Losses at the gene ends were 6 bases for V and 4 bases for J; bases not matched to a gene: 7. Germline values: CDR1 MGHDK, CDR2 SYGVNS. The CDR3 contains 15 residues. This clonotype was seen a handful of times. Antigen specificity is unknown. TCRdb re-called the 5' RACE reads through MiXCR, storing one row per CDR3 protein. This sample carries fewer than 350,000 distinct CDR3 sequences, 7% to 10% of them seen once, and the ten largest clones take around a fifth. Broader study findings: Memory from before infection featured some responding clones, which suggests cross-reactive memory joined.

The chain links TRBV25-1 to TRBJ2-1; 9 nucleotides agree with TRBD2. This clonotype originated in a man between 18 and 35 years old who had mild COVID-19 (a few samples of this study predate the infection). Cell type and time point are not known. What was sequenced was PBMCs or a T cell subset sorted from them (not recorded which). The CDR3 protein is CASREAGGWYNEQFF. In DNA form, the CDR3 reads TGTGCCAGCAGAGAAGCGGGGGGTTGGTACAATGAGCAGTTCTTC.